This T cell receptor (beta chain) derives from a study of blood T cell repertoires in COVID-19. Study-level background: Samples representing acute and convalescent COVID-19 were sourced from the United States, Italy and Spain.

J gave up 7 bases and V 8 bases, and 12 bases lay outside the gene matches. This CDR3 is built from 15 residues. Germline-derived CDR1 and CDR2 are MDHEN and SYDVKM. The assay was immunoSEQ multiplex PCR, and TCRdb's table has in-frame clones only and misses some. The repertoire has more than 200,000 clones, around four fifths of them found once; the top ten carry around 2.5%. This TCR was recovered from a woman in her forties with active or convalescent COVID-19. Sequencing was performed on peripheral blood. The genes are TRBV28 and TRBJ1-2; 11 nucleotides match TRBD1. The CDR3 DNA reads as TGTGCCAGCGCCGGGACAGGGGGATTCCGAATTGGCTACACCTTC. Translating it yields CASAGTGGFRIGYTF.